This T cell receptor (beta chain) was documented in a study of T-cell reconstitution after alpha-beta-depleted transplantation in children. Trimming cost V 4 bases and J 9 bases, with 16 bases left between them. This CDR3 is 13 amino acids long. Unique molecular identifiers were built into the TCRbeta library. MiXCR, run by TCRdb on the PCR reads, gives a single entry per CDR3 protein. The sample comprises roughly 340,000 distinct CDR3 sequences, 15% to 20% of which are singletons, and 35% to 50% rests with the top ten. Sequencing used PBMCs, mostly from graft donor cells, obtained 360 days after TCRalphabeta/CD19-depleted stem cell transplant. This receptor was obtained from a male patient between 2 and 10 years old who had a stem cell transplant for acute lymphoblastic leukemia, so the T cells may come from the graft donor. The chain has TRBV12-3 or TRBV12-4 and TRBJ2-7, with no clear D. The CDR3 loop is CASSYDHLNGQYF. The CDR3 nucleotides are TGTGCCAGCAGTTACGATCACCTGAACGGGCAGTACTTC.